This T cell receptor (beta chain) is drawn from a study of cytomegalovirus exposure and HLA in healthy donors (dated by TCRdb to about 2017). Regarding the study in general: In an earlier analysis of approximately 640 of the donors, 250 to 350 Gb of sequence data and 117 million unique TCR beta sequences from roughly 200 million T cells were reported. A later analysis re-analyzed previously published TCR beta repertoires from approximately 670 donors and added high-resolution HLA genotyping to study TCR occurrence patterns. Besides the first cohort of 666 subjects, a separate validation cohort made up of over 95 different subjects was used. A handful of DR-DQ haplotypes were handled as single units for association and clustering because linkage in the cohort was strong. The study combined high-throughput TCR immunosequencing, statistical association of individual TCRs with disease status, and machine learning to predict cytomegalovirus infection status. In a later genetic analysis, genome-wide SNP genotypes for about three fifths of the 666 donors were used, and that subset was treated as a discovery cohort. The later analysis used no new phenotypic data to find candidate immune exposures, relying instead on TCR beta sequences and their occurrence across donors. The study was designed to test whether signatures of past pathogen exposure could be identified by cataloging public T cell receptors. Every repertoire in the discovery cohort had been generated on one and the same sequencing platform. HLA typing included class I and class II loci at four-digit resolution. Donor age, sex, ethnicity and CMV serostatus were collected together with the repertoire data. Of the 300 to 450 genotyped donors, 75% to 85% were placed in the genetic ancestry cluster associated with self-reported Caucasian donors. The number of donors typed differed by locus, with roughly 620-630 for A, B, C, DRB1 and DQB1, 522 for DQA1, approximately 570 for DPA1, and about 450 for DPB1. Using immunosequencing, the study profiled T cell repertoires from some 670 subjects and related those repertoires to cytomegalovirus serostatus. An earlier analysis of about 620 of the donors applied high-throughput TCR beta sequencing to assess whether each TCR beta V gene segment acted as functional or pseudogenic. Across roughly 420 genotyped donors of the cohort, an average of about 240,000 unique TCR beta nucleotide sequences per donor were sequenced, and about a sixth of those sequences were non-productive. Approximately 330 gigabases of sequencing data and approximately 92 million unique TCR sequences made up an early release that covered approximately 620 HLA-typed donors.

Library prep was done by the immunoSEQ multiplex PCR assay. For the multiplex PCR, a mixture combining 60 forward primers for TCR Vbeta segments and 13 reverse primers for TCR Jbeta segments was used. Amplification of the CDR3 region of rearranged TCR beta genes was performed with a multiplex PCR assay on genomic DNA. On the Illumina HiSeq System, the amplified TCR beta libraries were sequenced as 87-base-pair reads. In the authors' own workflow: A later analysis counted some 74 million unique TCR beta chains across the 666 repertoires, and some 11 million of these chains were shared by at least two donors. Raw reads were error-corrected and collapsed into unique sequences by a nearest-neighbor algorithm in which closely related sequences were merged to remove PCR and sequencing errors. V, D and J gene segments were assigned by aligning CDR3 sequences to IMGT reference sequences. For a sequence to be retained, a match of at least six nucleotides to both a V gene segment and a J gene segment was required. A rearrangement was called productive if the CDR3 had no stop codons and remained in frame with V and J, and every other rearrangement was called non-productive. Following IMGT convention, CDR3 was defined as the stretch from the second conserved V-encoded cysteine to the conserved J-encoded phenylalanine. Sequences without an unambiguous match to a single V gene segment were excluded from the earlier analysis of 587 of the donors. An earlier analysis of a few hundred of the donors called V segments functional above 56.7% productive rearrangements and segregating when the between-donor standard deviation exceeded 5%. A statistical classification framework was built for diagnosing cytomegalovirus status from the catalog of TCR beta chain sequences. A later analysis assigned V and J genes by comparing TCR nucleotide sequences with IMGT/GENE-DB human TR gene sequences. The TCRdist pipeline was used in a later analysis to assign CDR3 sequences and most-parsimonious VDJ recombination scenarios. In a later analysis, every TCR beta chain was defined by the combination of its CDR3 amino acid sequence and its V-gene family, and reads without a unique V-gene family were dropped. To address suspected cross-contamination and a sequencing artifact, a later analysis removed 550 to 750 highly shared, low-generation-probability nucleotide sequences. In a later analysis, a clonal expansion index for each public chain was calculated from normalized within-repertoire ranks of inferred template counts. A later analysis computed generation probabilities with a VDJ recombination model fitted to out-of-frame rearrangements, and checked the results against IGoR. In a later analysis, TCR-TCR, TCR-HLA and TCR-CMV co-occurrence was scored with hypergeometric tests, and a repertoire-size bias correction was applied to TCR pairs. In a later analysis, false discovery rates were estimated by permuting HLA or CMV assignments 20 times. In a later analysis, co-occurring TCRs were grouped using DBSCAN, with TCRdist sequence similarity added in when clustering inside HLA-allele-positive subsets. Repertoires with fewer than 30,000 or more than 120,000 public chains were left out of co-occurrence clustering, as were four to six repertoires with anomalous nucleotide sharing. In its TCRdb copy, this immuneACCESS table keeps in-frame sequences only and misses some clones. Where compared with another copy, unresolved V genes explain less than half of these, and the others have no known cause. The DNA was the basis for D and trimming; V, J and clone size are from that table. This sample comprises approximately 160,000 clones, around four fifths of them detected only once. The ten largest clones represent roughly 7.3% of the sample.

The cohort comprised fewer than 750 healthy bone marrow donors. At the time of sampling, every cohort member was nominally healthy, though immune exposures that went unrecorded were likely present. The donor tested CMV seropositive and was one of the 289 seropositive cohort members. A peripheral blood sample was collected from each donor, and TCR beta sequencing was performed on peripheral blood mononuclear cells. Genomic DNA extraction from the blood cell samples was performed with the Qiagen DNeasy Blood Extraction Kit. In the case of this clone: What antigen it recognizes has not been identified. No much larger clone exists at a distance of one base, and base qualities are not known. This sample includes further DNA sequences coding for the same CDR3.

V lost 3 bases and J lost 1 base; the stretch between them is 6 bases long. As encoded in the germline V gene, CDR1 is SGHAT while CDR2 is FQNNGV. Inclusive of the bounding cysteine and phenylalanine, the CDR3 is 13 residues long. The CDR3 DNA has 39 bases and is translated from base 1. General conclusions and limits of the study: Presence/absence analyses assumed roughly uniform sequencing depth across donors, an assumption that may not hold. In an earlier analysis of roughly 560 of the donors, most TCR beta V segments were observed in productive rearrangements about 87% or about 30% of the time, broadly matching IMGT annotations. Because counts were too low, about 18 rarely observed V segments, including chromosome 9 orphons, were excluded from the earlier analysis of fewer than 650 of the donors. Compared with equally common non-associated chains, HLA-associated TCR beta chains in a later analysis were more clonally expanded and had lower generation probabilities. The authors suggested that the approach could potentially be generalized to other disease states and immunological phenotypes. In a later genetic analysis, fewer N-insertions in productive TCRs were reported among donors in an Asian-associated ancestry cluster than the roughly 700-donor mean. Only TCR beta chains were sequenced in this cohort, and the absence of alpha or paired-chain data limited detectable features. In vitro tests confirmed that a few of the cytomegalovirus-associated TCR beta chains recognize cytomegalovirus antigens. In the study, around 160 TCR beta chains were listed as associated with cytomegalovirus. Because some donors lacked HLA typing at each locus, the association tests relied only on the typed subset. Because the 87-base-pair reads could not distinguish some IMGT-functional V segments, including TRBV6-2 and TRBV6-3, those segments were excluded. Linkage disequilibrium might explain the correlated functional status among segregating V segments, but an unknown experimental factor could not be excluded. Strong co-occurrence of HLA alleles, especially DR and DQ, made assigning TCR associations to individual alleles difficult. A later analysis found that TCR association rates varied across HLA loci, with DRB1 alleles showing the most associated TCRs and HLA-C alleles the fewest. While some public TCRs were present in many individuals, most TCR sequences turned up only very rarely across donors. A group of highly shared sequence variants was considered likely to be a technical artifact of the sequencing pipeline. Specific HLA alleles were associated with 15,000 to 20,000 TCR beta sequences at a false discovery rate of 0.05 in a later analysis. A later genetic analysis associated a missense DCLRE1C variant with V-gene and J-gene trimming of TCR beta chains, and an independent cohort replicated the association. A later analysis found that most CMV-associated TCR beta chains appeared HLA-restricted, with HLA associations seemingly driven largely by CMV exposure. The classifier was reported to diagnose cytomegalovirus status with high specificity and sensitivity in both the original and validation cohorts. According to a later analysis, parvovirus B19, influenza, CMV and Epstein-Barr virus appeared linked to several top co-occurrence clusters. CMV serostatus was the only immune exposure information available for the cohort. A further reported finding was that TCR beta sequences accurately predicted the HLA-A and HLA-B alleles for most subjects in the first cohort.

Sequencing input: PBMCs. The receptor chain draws on TRBV11-2 and TRBJ1-1; TRBD1 might be the D gene, on 5 matching bases. The sequence derives from a male donor in good health and CMV-seropositive. The CDR3: CASSFTGNTEAFF. The nucleotides read TGTGCCAGCAGCTTCACAGGGAACACTGAAGCTTTCTTT.